This T cell receptor beta chain was observed in a study of identical twins. In germline, CDR1 is PRHDT, CDR2 FYEKMQ (reference sequence). After removal of 8 bases from V and 2 bases from J, the junction contained 11 bases not matched to a gene. CDR3 length: 15 residues. General study results and limits: Whereas memory repertoires showed no such difference, abundant cord blood beta clonotypes carried fewer insertions. Excess sharing by twins proved weaker in beta out-of-frame sequences.

Via MiXCR, TCRdb re-called the 5' RACE reads, giving one row per CDR3 protein. The repertoire holds around 1.7 million distinct CDR3 sequences, with more than 30% as singletons. As to this clonotype: Antigen: not known.

The receptor was derived from a newborn girl in good health. The material sequenced was cord blood. The rearrangement uses TRBV13 and TRBJ1-1, with 7 bases matching TRBD1. In nucleotides, the CDR3 is TGTGCCAGCGGAGTTCACAGGGGAAGTAACACTGAAGCTTTCTTT. It encodes CASGVHRGSNTEAFF.